This is a list of T cell receptor beta chains from one sample in a study of CD8+ T cells in alopecia areata. The assay was immunoSEQ multiplex PCR, and TCRdb's table has in-frame clones only and misses some. The repertoire includes 110,000 to 150,000 clones, roughly 52% of them detected once, and around a sixth sits in the top ten. The sequencing here drew on CD8+ T cells sorted from blood, taken at week 4, from a patient treated with tofacitinib. These TCRs come from a human donor with alopecia areata. Both conserved end residues are trimmed from each CDR3.

V gene	J gene	CDR3 protein
TRBV5-1	TRBJ2-1	ASSLDYNEQF
TRBV9	TRBJ1-2	ASSLDRPYGYT
TRBV6-5	TRBJ2-7	ASSYSFGPSSYEQY
TRBV5-6	TRBJ2-7	ASSSPTVGPKD
TRBV4-3	TRBJ2-1	ASSPSSGGAYNEQF
TRBV29-1	TRBJ2-7	SVSARTGVFYEQY
TRBV7-8	TRBJ2-1	ASSPRQGAYNEQF
TRBV7-9	TRBJ2-5	ASSGGNQETQY
TRBV30	TRBJ2-2	ALDPGNTGELF
TRBV27	TRBJ2-1	ASSLRIAYNEQF
TRBV19	TRBJ2-3	ASNRGPFTDTQY
TRBV13	TRBJ2-1	ASSSLMGAINEQF
TRBV4-2	TRBJ1-1	ASSQWRGTEAF
TRBV4-2	TRBJ1-5	ASSQEGRQPQH
TRBV4-3	TRBJ1-1	ASSQERYQTVMNTEAF
TRBV7-6	TRBJ1-5	ASSLVEGNQPQH
TRBV5-1	TRBJ2-2	ASSLRRGVLSGNTGELF
TRBV11-2	TRBJ2-5	ASSLDRWPPEETQY
TRBV19	TRBJ1-1	ASSSLPMNTEAF
TRBV7-8	TRBJ2-3	ASSRQRVRGRTDTQY
TRBV27	TRBJ2-7	ASSLRGAYEQY
TRBV5-1	TRBJ1-1	ASSLGGPVNTEAF
TRBV4-1	TRBJ1-5	ASSQDPPGQDQPQH
TRBV6-5	TRBJ2-1	ASSYGTSGEQF
TRBV6-1	TRBJ1-2	ASSEAPGADGYT
TRBV19	TRBJ2-1	ASSIARPKGAYNEQF
TRBV29-1	TRBJ1-4	SVLDRGRNEKLF
TRBV10-3	TRBJ1-2	AISESGGVNYGYT
TRBV5-8	TRBJ2-7	ASSLDTTTYEQY